These 27 T cell receptor beta chains share one sample of origin, sequenced in a study of identical twins. Each CDR3 protein gets one entry after TCRdb re-called the 5' RACE reads with MiXCR. The sample holds 350,000 to 450,000 distinct CDR3 sequences, under 20% seen once. Sequenced sample: naive T cells sorted from blood. The receptors derive from a middle-aged man in good health.

The table lists this clonotype with many counts. The rearrangement uses TRBV29-1 and TRBJ2-1; D not certain. Per germline, CDR1 SQVTM and CDR2 ANQGSEA. V lost 4 bases, J lost 0 bases, and 13 bases lay in between. The CDR3 sequence is 15 residues long. The CDR3 DNA reads as TGCAGCGTTGGCCACAGATTGAGCTCCTACAATGAGCAGTTCTTC. Protein: CSVGHRLSSYNEQFF.

This chain links TRBV10-3 with TRBJ2-7, with D perhaps TRBD1 (5 bases). V lost 0 bases and J 5 bases, leaving 11 bases between the germline ends. Per the germline V gene, CDR1 is ENHRY and CDR2 is SYGVKD. The CDR3 is made up of 14 amino acids. CDR3 amino acids: CAISESPGYHEQYF. Here the CDR3 DNA reads TGTGCCATCAGTGAGTCGCCAGGGTACCACGAGCAGTACTTC.

The table lists this clonotype with many counts. V gene TRBV12-3 or TRBV12-4 combines with J gene TRBJ1-1; 9 bases align to TRBD1. V lost 4 bases and J lost 1; bases outside the gene matches: 10. This CDR3 is built from 17 residues. This chain's CDR3 is CASSYNVGQGRNTEAFF. The CDR3 bases are TGTGCCAGCAGTTATAATGTGGGACAGGGAAGGAACACTGAAGCTTTCTTT.

The chain recombines TRBV5-1 with TRBJ2-1; TRBD2 aligns across 8 bases. Losses at the gene ends were 0 bases for V and 8 bases for J; bases not matched to a gene: 7. Germline CDR1 and CDR2: SGHRS and YFSETQ. The CDR3 loop spans 15 amino acids. The CDR3 DNA follows: TGCGCCAGCAGCTTGGATTCGGGGGGGCACTATGAGCAGTTCTTC. This gives the protein CASSLDSGGHYEQFF.

The CDR3 nucleotides read TGTGCCAGCAGCCCGGAACAGACTGAAAAACTGTTTTTT. Translating it yields CASSPEQTEKLFF. The chain joins TRBV7-2 to TRBJ1-4, with D hard to call. Germline CDR1 SGHTA, CDR2 FQGNSA. V lost 5 bases to trimming and J lost 7 bases, with 11 bases between them. The CDR3 is 13 amino acids.

There are a few counts of this clonotype. The V call is TRBV20-1, the J call TRBJ1-1, with D perhaps matching TRBD1 (5 bases). Germline values: CDR1 DFQATT, CDR2 SNEGSKA (reference sequence). V lost 6 bases, J lost 4 bases, and 18 bases lay in between. The CDR3 covers 14 residues. Here the CDR3 DNA reads TGCAGTGCCCGGGGGGTGGCAGGGTCCACTGAAGCTTTCTTT. This gives the protein CSARGVAGSTEAFF.

This clonotype was observed many times. The rearrangement links TRBV6-5 to TRBJ1-5; D not certain. V lost 2 bases and J lost 0, with 8 bases in between. Germline CDR1 reads MNHEY; CDR2 reads SVGAGI. The CDR3 consists of 15 residues. The DNA for the CDR3 is TGTGCCAGCAGTTACGGTCAGTATAGCAATCAGCCCCAGCATTTT. Protein: CASSYGQYSNQPQHF.

The chain joins TRBV12-3 or TRBV12-4 to TRBJ2-4, with D possibly being TRBD1 or TRBD2 (6 bases each). The CDR3 spans 19 residues. Trimming removed 1 base from V and 0 bases from J, with 19 bases in between. CDR3 protein: CASSLGRDEGGRAKNIQYF. The DNA of the CDR3 is TGTGCCAGCAGTTTAGGTAGAGACGAGGGGGGCCGAGCCAAAAACATTCAGTACTTC.

In this sample, this clonotype turned up a few times. This chain joins TRBV7-2 and TRBJ2-3, with no clear D. Trimming cost V 2 bases and J 1 base, with 10 bases left between them. Per the germline V gene, CDR1 is SGHTA and CDR2 is FQGNSA. The CDR3 is 15 residues long. The CDR3 here is CASSLTRVRTDTQYF. The CDR3 DNA is TGTGCCAGCAGCTTAACTCGCGTCCGCACAGATACGCAGTATTTT.

This chain joins TRBV6-2 or TRBV6-3 and TRBJ2-2; weak D call: TRBD1 (5 bases). The CDR3 has 15 residues. Trimming shortened V by 7 bases and J by 6 bases, and 18 bases separated the two germline ends. Germline V gives CDR1 MNHEY, CDR2 SVGEGT. CDR3 residues: CASNRAGIKAGELFF. The CDR3 bases are TGTGCCAGCAATCGAGCAGGGATCAAGGCCGGGGAGCTGTTTTTT.

The chain joins TRBV6-1 to TRBJ2-2; TRBD1 matches 7 bases. The CDR3 sequence is 14 residues long. Losses at the gene ends were 5 bases for V and 6 bases for J; bases not matched to a gene: 6. CDR1 MNHNS and CDR2 SASEGT come from the germline V gene. CDR3 bases: TGTGCCAGCAGTCCCACAGGGGTCCCCGGGGAGCTGTTTTTT. It specifies CASSPTGVPGELFF.

CDR3 loop: CAISEREDNEQFF. The CDR3 DNA sequence: TGTGCCATCAGTGAGAGAGAGGACAATGAGCAGTTCTTC. The chain carries TRBV10-3 and TRBJ2-1; D unclear. The germline V gene encodes CDR1 ENHRY and CDR2 SYGVKD. CDR3 length equals 13 residues. With 2 bases removed from V and 5 bases from J, the gap between germline ends came to 7 bases.

V gene TRBV28 combines with J gene TRBJ2-7, with a tentative D call TRBD2 (6 bases). This CDR3 contains 14 residues. Germline CDR1 is MDHEN and CDR2 is SYDVKM. The ends were cut back, 5 bases at V and 1 base at J, with 12 bases in the middle. The CDR3 reads CASSGYGTSYEQYF. The CDR3 DNA reads as TGTGCCAGCAGTGGGTATGGGACTTCCTACGAGCAGTACTTC.

This sequence joins TRBV21-1 and TRBJ2-1; TRBD1 is the table's D call, not checked against the DNA. TRBV21-1 is labeled a pseudogene. There are 13 residues in the CDR3. The CDR3 loop reads CASSAPWGREQFF. The CDR3 DNA is TGTGCCAGCAGCGCACCATGGGGGCGGGAGCAGTTCTTC.

The genes are TRBV7-9 and TRBJ2-7; 7 nucleotides align to TRBD2. There are 15 residues in the CDR3. Per the germline V gene, CDR1 is SEHNR and CDR2 is FQNEAQ (reference sequence). The ends lost 2 bases at V and 2 bases at J; junction bases unmatched: 6. The CDR3 here is CASSLNSGAAYEQYF. Written as DNA, the CDR3 is TGTGCCAGCAGCTTAAACAGCGGGGCCGCCTACGAGCAGTACTTC.

This chain connects TRBV2 to TRBJ2-7, with D possibly TRBD1 on 5 matching bases. Germline V gene sequence: CDR1 SNHLY, CDR2 FYNNEI. V was pared by 6 bases and J by 2 bases, with 17 bases between. The CDR3 has 15 amino acids. CDR3 protein: CASRPQALGTYEQYF. DNA for the CDR3: TGTGCCAGCAGACCACAGGCCCTTGGGACCTACGAGCAGTACTTC.

This clonotype was counted ten times or more. The chain employs TRBV10-1 and TRBJ2-1; D may correspond to TRBD1 or TRBD2 (5 bases each). This CDR3 is 16 amino acids long. Germline V CDR1 and CDR2: WNHNN, SYGVQD (reference sequence). Trimming removed 2 bases at V and 0 bases at J, with 11 bases between. CDR3 protein: CASSEEGMSSYNEQFF. Here the CDR3 DNA reads TGCGCCAGCAGTGAGGAGGGGATGAGCTCCTACAATGAGCAGTTCTTC.

This clonotype was seen at least ten times. The J gene is TRBJ2-3, the V gene TRBV27; no definite D call. Trimming took off 7 bases at V and 2 bases at J, with 10 bases between the two ends. CDR3 length: 13 residues. Germline values: CDR1 MNHEY, CDR2 SMNVEV (reference sequence). The chain's CDR3 is CASTSRATDTQYF. The DNA of the CDR3 is TGTGCCAGCACGTCAAGGGCCACAGATACGCAGTATTTT.

The J gene is TRBJ2-6, the V gene TRBV20-1, with D perhaps matching TRBD2 (5 bases). The V and J ends lost 1 base and 2 bases respectively, with 6 bases between them. The CDR3 is 14 amino acids. Per the germline V gene, CDR1 is DFQATT and CDR2 is SNEGSKA (reference sequence). The CDR3 DNA is TGCAGTGCTAGAGGGGGAGCTGGGGCCAACGTCCTGACTTTC. This encodes CSARGGAGANVLTF.

This clonotype was observed a few times. J is TRBJ2-3 and V is TRBV7-9; perhaps TRBD1 as D (6 bases). The germline gives CDR1 SEHNR, CDR2 FQNEAQ (reference sequence). V dropped 7 bases and J dropped 0 bases, with 14 bases sitting between them. The CDR3 is made up of 15 amino acids. The CDR3 DNA is TGTGCCAGCACCTACAGGGAGTGGAGCACAGATACGCAGTATTTT. Its translation is CASTYREWSTDTQYF.

The chain employs TRBV7-2 and TRBJ2-5, with a possible D match to TRBD2 (5 bases). Between the trimmed V and J ends, which lost 4 bases and 8 bases, there was a span of 11 bases. CDR1 SGHTA and CDR2 FQGNSA come from the germline V gene. This CDR3 spans 12 amino acids. The DNA of the CDR3 is TGTGCCAGCAGCTCAGAAGGGAGAACCCAGTACTTC. Translation: CASSSEGRTQYF. Supplemented by reference TRBV7-2 and TRBJ2-5, the full variable domain reads GAGVSQSPSNKVTEKGKDVELRCDPISGHTALYWYRQSLGQGLEFLIYFQGNSAPDKSGLPSDRFSAERTGGSVSTLTIQRTQQEDSAVYLCASSSEGRTQYFGPGTRLLVL.

The V gene is TRBV6-2 or TRBV6-3, the J gene TRBJ2-1; 7 bases fit TRBD1. Germline-derived CDR1 and CDR2 are MNHEY and SVGEGT. V dropped 7 bases and J dropped 8; count of bases not matched to a gene: 5. This CDR3 is built from 12 residues. As DNA, the CDR3 is TGTGCCAGCAAACGACAGGGCTATGAGCAGTTCTTC. Translated, it gives CASKRQGYEQFF.

This clonotype was detected many times. The chain uses TRBV15 and TRBJ2-6; D unresolved. The V and J ends lost 2 bases and 2 bases respectively, with 7 bases between them. The germline V gene has CDR1 LNHNV and CDR2 YYDKDF (reference sequence). The CDR3 loop spans 15 amino acids. CDR3 coding DNA: TGTGCCACCAGCAGAAGATCCCCTGGGGCCAACGTCCTGACTTTC. Translation gives CATSRRSPGANVLTF.

The table lists this clonotype with a few counts. The gene calls are TRBV7-9 and TRBJ2-1; a possible D gene is TRBD1 (6 bases). Germline CDR1 is SEHNR and CDR2 is FQNEAQ (reference sequence). The CDR3 runs 12 residues. Trimming took off 3 bases at V and 7 bases at J, with 7 bases between the two ends. CDR3 region: CASSFGQNEQFF. The CDR3 region has the DNA TGTGCCAGCAGCTTCGGACAGAATGAGCAGTTCTTC. Combining the CDR3 with reference TRBV7-9 and TRBJ2-1 gives the whole variable domain DTGVSQNPRHKITKRGQNVTFRCDPISEHNRLYWYRQTLGQGPEFLTYFQNEAQLEKSRLLSDRFSAERPKGSFSTLEIQRTEQGDSAMYLCASSFGQNEQFFGPGTRLTVL.

About this clonotype: This may come from a read error, since a much larger clone is one base off. V usage is TRBV7-2 and J usage is TRBJ2-1; D may be TRBD1 (6 bases). CDR1 is SGHTA and CDR2 is FQGNSA in the germline V gene. This CDR3 has 14 amino acids. The CDR3 reads CASRGAGAHNDQFF. The CDR3 DNA follows: TGTGCCAGCAGGGGAGCAGGGGCTCACAATGACCAGTTCTTC.

This clonotype was picked up many times. V usage is TRBV6-5 and J usage is TRBJ1-6; D remains unclear. V was shortened by 2 bases and J by 10 bases, with 9 bases between the two germline ends. The CDR3 extends over 13 amino acids. The V gene's germline CDR1 is MNHEY and CDR2 SVGAGI. The CDR3 nucleotides read TGTGCCAGCAGTTACAGGGATAGCTCACCCCTCCACTTT. It yields the protein CASSYRDSSPLHF.

This sequence joins TRBV5-6 and TRBJ1-1, with 7 nucleotides matching TRBD1. Germline-derived CDR1 and CDR2 are SGHDT and YYEEEE. The CDR3 length is 17 residues. Trimming at V came to 4 bases and at J to 0 bases, leaving 12 bases not matched to a gene. CDR3 DNA: TGTGCCAGCAGCCCTGCCCGGGACAGTATAATGAACACTGAAGCTTTCTTT. Its translation is CASSPARDSIMNTEAFF.